The T cell receptor beta chain under discussion was sequenced for a study of response to subunit inactivated influenza vaccine. Each CDR3 protein is one row after TCRdb ran MiXCR on the RT-PCR reads. The sample contains 200,000 to 300,000 distinct CDR3 sequences, more than 10% of which appear only once. The sequence came from a man aged 45-65 years who received an inactivated influenza vaccine. Sequencing was performed on non-naive T cells sorted from PBMCs, taken around 15 days before vaccination.

The CDR3 loop is CASSTRAREKLFF. For the CDR3, the DNA is TGTGCCAGCAGCACCCGAGCGAGGGAAAAACTGTTTTTT. This chain links TRBV28 with TRBJ1-4, with unresolved D. CDR1 and CDR2 (germline): MDHEN, SYDVKM. This CDR3 spans 13 amino acids. V lost 6 bases, J lost 8 bases, and 13 bases lay in between.